These 17 T cell receptor beta chains share one sample of origin, sequenced in a study of OX40 agonist ivuxolimab in advanced cancers. TCRdb keeps only in-frame clones here, not all; method: immunoSEQ multiplex PCR. The profile shows under 40,000 clones, 70% to 80% of them singletons. The source was CD4+ or CD8+ T cells sorted from blood, collected in a trial of the OX40 agonist ivuxolimab. The origin of the receptors is an adult with an advanced solid tumor such as melanoma, head and neck, liver or kidney cancer.

The V call is TRBV27, the J call TRBJ1-2; 10 bases align to TRBD1. The CDR3 is 14 amino acids. Trimming cost V 8 bases and J 4 bases; bases outside gene matches: 7. The germline V gene has CDR1 MNHEY and CDR2 SMNVEV (reference sequence). CDR3 loop: CASGRGQGPYGYTF. The CDR3 bases are TGTGCCAGCGGCCGGGGACAGGGGCCCTATGGCTACACCTTC.

This chain joins TRBV19 and TRBJ1-1; perhaps TRBD1 as D (6 bases). CDR1 LNHDA and CDR2 SQIVND come from the germline V gene (reference sequence). The CDR3 consists of 15 residues. Trimming pared 7 bases from V and 5 bases from J, leaving 20 bases between. The CDR3 protein is CASTRGGGLRTEAFF. The CDR3 nucleotides read TGTGCCAGTACCCGAGGGGGGGGGTTACGGACTGAAGCTTTCTTT.

The V and J genes are TRBV5-1 and TRBJ2-5, with TRBD2 identical over 7 bases. Trimming cost V 2 bases and J 0 bases; bases outside gene matches: 4. Germline CDR1 reads SGHRS; CDR2 reads YFSETQ. This CDR3 is 15 amino acids long. For the CDR3, the DNA is TGCGCCAGCAGCTTAGCGGGACTGTACCAAGAGACCCAGTACTTC. Protein sequence: CASSLAGLYQETQYF.

The V gene is TRBV30, the J gene TRBJ2-7; 8 bases align to TRBD1. The CDR3 is 14 residues long. Germline CDR1 GTSNPN, CDR2 SVGIG (reference sequence). Germline trimming cut 2 bases from V and 0 bases from J; bases unmatched to any gene: 3. CDR3 residues: CAWSRDRSSYEQYF. In DNA, the CDR3 is TGTGCCTGGAGTCGGGACAGGAGCTCCTACGAGCAGTACTTC.

V usage is TRBV5-1 and J usage is TRBJ2-7; perhaps TRBD1 as D (6 bases). Germline-derived CDR1 and CDR2 are SGHRS and YFSETQ. CDR3 length equals 12 residues. V gave up 4 bases and J gave up 5 bases, with 10 bases separating them. The CDR3: CASSEQGHEQYF. The CDR3 coding sequence is TGCGCCAGCAGCGAACAGGGCCACGAGCAGTACTTC.

This clone was observed a handful of times. V gene TRBV5-6 combines with J gene TRBJ1-1; TRBD1 agrees at 8 bases. V lost 3 bases and J lost 0; bases outside the gene matches: 1. Germline V lookup: CDR1 SGHDT, CDR2 YYEEEE. The CDR3 is 14 amino acids. In DNA, the CDR3 is TGTGCCAGCAGCTGGGGACAGGTGAACACTGAAGCTTTCTTT. Protein sequence: CASSWGQVNTEAFF.

This clone came up once. The chain links TRBV5-1 to TRBJ2-3; 8 bases are a match to TRBD1. Unmatched junction bases numbered 9, after V lost 2 bases and J lost 4 bases. CDR3 length: 16 amino acids. The germline V gene has CDR1 SGHRS and CDR2 YFSETQ. This chain's CDR3 is CASSLGGAGGPDTQYF. Written as DNA, the CDR3 is TGCGCCAGCAGCTTAGGCGGGGCAGGGGGCCCAGATACGCAGTATTTT.

The rearrangement uses TRBV18 and TRBJ2-1; no reliable D call. The V end lost 3 bases, the J end lost 6 bases, and 15 bases lay between the germline ends. This CDR3 is built from 15 residues. Germline loops: CDR1 KGHSH, CDR2 LQKENI. Here the CDR3 DNA reads TGTGCCAGCTCACCCGGCCTAGTAGTTAGCAATGAGCAGTTCTTC. Residues: CASSPGLVVSNEQFF. Drawing the rest from reference TRBV18 and TRBJ2-1, the complete variable domain is NAGVMQNPRHLVRRRGQEARLRCSPMKGHSHVYWYRQLPEEGLKFMVYLQKENIIDESGMPKERFSAEFPKEGPSILRIQQVVRGDSAAYFCASSPGLVVSNEQFFGPGTRLTVL.

This chain connects TRBV19 to TRBJ1-2; 8 positions match TRBD1. The V gene end was trimmed by 4 bases and the J gene end by 2 bases; junction bases not matched to a gene: 9. Germline V gives CDR1 LNHDA, CDR2 SQIVND (reference sequence). The CDR3 contains 16 residues. The CDR3 coding sequence is TGTGCCAGTAGTACCCTATCGGGACAGGCGAACTATGGCTACACCTTC. Its protein product is CASSTLSGQANYGYTF.

The chain is built from TRBV14 and TRBJ2-2; 7 bases map to TRBD1. The CDR3 is 14 residues long. The J segment lost 6 bases and the V segment lost 2 bases, leaving 3 bases of the junction unmatched. Looked up from germline, CDR1 is SGHDN and CDR2 is FVKESK. CDR3 loop: CASSQYTGAGELFF. The CDR3 DNA sequence: TGTGCCAGCAGCCAATATACAGGGGCCGGGGAGCTGTTTTTT.

This clone was found a few times. CDR3 sequence: CASQRSSGRLNEQFF. CDR3 nucleotide sequence: TGTGCCAGCCAAAGGTCTAGCGGGAGGTTAAATGAGCAGTTCTTC. The chain uses TRBV6-4 and TRBJ2-1; 11 bases match TRBD2. CDR3 length equals 15 residues. Germline CDR1 and CDR2: MRHNA and SNTAGT. The ends lost 8 bases at V and 7 bases at J; junction bases unmatched: 10.

The genes are TRBV5-1 and TRBJ2-5; D may correspond to TRBD1 or TRBD2 (5 bases each). CDR3 size: 15 residues. The V end lost 4 bases, the J end lost 1 base, and 14 bases lay between the germline ends. Germline loops: CDR1 SGHRS, CDR2 YFSETQ. The CDR3 reads CASSATLRGQETQYF. The CDR3 DNA is TGCGCCAGCAGCGCGACACTGAGGGGCCAAGAGACCCAGTACTTC.

The count of this clone is one. CDR3 sequence: CASSLGSNNEQFF. The CDR3 DNA reads TGTGCCAGTAGTCTCGGGTCCAACAATGAGCAGTTCTTC. J is TRBJ2-1 and V is TRBV19; D is uncertain. CDR3 size: 13 residues. V lost 5 bases to trimming and J lost 5 bases, with 10 bases between them. CDR1 and CDR2 from the germline V gene are LNHDA and SQIVND (reference sequence). The entire variable domain, with the rest obtained from reference TRBV19 and TRBJ2-1, is as follows: DGGITQSPKYLFRKEGQNVTLSCEQNLNHDAMYWYRQDPGQGLRLIYYSQIVNDFQKGDIAEGYSVSREKKESFPLTVTSAQKNPTAFYLCASSLGSNNEQFFGPGTRLTVL.

This clone was observed a few times. The rearrangement joins TRBV11-2 to TRBJ2-3, with 7 bases identical to TRBD1. Unmatched junction bases numbered 4, after V lost 4 bases and J lost 0 bases. Germline lookup yields CDR1 SGHAT and CDR2 FQNNGV. The CDR3 runs to 15 residues. The CDR3 nucleotides read TGTGCCAGCAGCTCCCTGACAGGGAGCACAGATACGCAGTATTTT. This encodes CASSSLTGSTDTQYF. Based on the CDR3 plus reference TRBV11-2 and TRBJ2-3, the full variable domain is EAGVAQSPRYKIIEKRQSVAFWCNPISGHATLYWYQQILGQGPKLLIQFQNNGVVDDSQLPKDRFSAERLKGVDSTLKIQPAKLEDSAVYLCASSSLTGSTDTQYFGPGTRLTVL.

V usage is TRBV29-1 and J usage is TRBJ2-7, with D possibly matching TRBD1 (6 bases). Germline V gene sequence: CDR1 SQVTM, CDR2 ANQGSEA. The CDR3 is 12 residues long. Trimming pared 6 bases from V and 6 bases from J, leaving 15 bases between. This CDR3 is CSVQGTRVEQYF. CDR3 coding DNA: TGCAGCGTCCAGGGGACGAGGGTCGAGCAGTACTTC.

This clone was seen only a few times. V gene TRBV27 combines with J gene TRBJ1-2, with D unclear. The V and J ends lost 2 bases and 7 bases respectively, with 11 bases between them. The CDR3 covers 13 residues. Germline CDR1 reads MNHEY; CDR2 reads SMNVEV (reference sequence). The CDR3 spells CASSLTYDGGYTF. CDR3 DNA: TGTGCCAGCAGTTTAACTTACGACGGTGGCTACACCTTC.

The chain recombines TRBV29-1 with TRBJ2-7; 14 bases map to TRBD2. The length of the CDR3 is 16 residues. Per the germline V gene, CDR1 is SQVTM and CDR2 is ANQGSEA. The V and J ends lost 0 bases and 5 bases, in that order; junction bases with no gene match: 6. The CDR3 sequence: CSVEDSGTSGSDEQYF. Here the CDR3 DNA reads TGCAGCGTTGAAGATTCCGGGACTAGCGGGAGCGACGAGCAGTACTTC.